This TCR beta chain comes out of a study of CD4+ T cells in melanoma. Whole-study findings and limits: Neoantigen-specific CD4+ T cells in melanoma reportedly had diverse differentiation states. CD8+ T cell, macrophage and B cell function reportedly correlated with neoantigen-specific CD4+ T cells.

As to this clone: Its antigen remains unknown.

TCRdb's copy holds only in-frame clones and misses some; the assay was immunoSEQ multiplex PCR. The data contain more than 12,000 clones, about 60% of them singletons. This TCR came from a human donor with melanoma. Material for sequencing was cells from a culture (not recorded whether cultured in vitro).

CDR3 residues: CASRGDRGSGNTIYF. CDR3 nucleotides: TGTGCCAGCAGGGGGGACAGGGGCTCTGGAAACACCATATATTTT. V and J are TRBV6-5 and TRBJ1-3; TRBD1 aligns across 10 bases. This CDR3 contains 15 residues. CDR1 MNHEY and CDR2 SVGAGI come from the germline V gene. V shed 6 bases and J 0 bases; nucleotides not matched to a gene: 2.